The clone carrying this TCR beta chain was seen repeatedly, ten times or more. Preparation of the TCRbeta library used unique molecular identifiers. MiXCR was run by TCRdb on the PCR reads, yielding one entry per CDR3 protein. The sample records hundreds of thousands of distinct CDR3 sequences, 6.5% to 9% being singletons. The data originate from a study of T-cell reconstitution after alpha-beta-depleted transplantation in children. With 5 bases removed from V and 0 bases from J, the gap between germline ends came to 11 bases. The CDR3 loop spans 15 amino acids. Germline assignment: CDR1 SGHTA and CDR2 FQGNSA.

This clonotype originated in a male patient under 18 who had a stem cell transplant for acute lymphoblastic leukemia, so the T cells may come from the graft donor. The sample consisted of PBMCs, mostly from graft donor cells, taken 180 days after TCRalphabeta/CD19-depleted stem cell transplant. V and J are TRBV7-2 and TRBJ2-4, with D unclear. The chain's CDR3 is CASSPTRLAKNIQYF. DNA for the CDR3: TGTGCCAGCAGCCCCACGAGACTAGCCAAAAACATTCAGTACTTC.